A single sample gave rise to the 28 T cell receptor beta chains below, sequenced in a study of radiation and T cells in renal cell carcinoma. Regarding time point: blood 4 weeks post-SBRT, at nephrectomy. Treatment reported: 15 Gy SBRT to primary tumor, nephrectomy 4 weeks later. Here immunoSEQ multiplex PCR was the method, and the copy in TCRdb shows in-frame clones only, minus some. The data hold 120,000 to 150,000 clones, with less than 90% observed a single time. The starting material was blood, obtained from a patient whose treatment included radiotherapy and nephrectomy. The receptor source for this set is a woman between 50 and 59 years old with renal cell carcinoma.

The rearrangement joins TRBV6-4 to TRBJ2-3; 10 bases are a match to TRBD2. Looked up from germline, CDR1 is MRHNA and CDR2 is SNTAGT. The CDR3 is 15 amino acids. V dropped 4 bases and J dropped 4; count of bases not matched to a gene: 5. Here the CDR3 reads CASSVIAGGPDTQYF. DNA for the CDR3: TGTGCCAGCAGTGTAATAGCGGGAGGACCAGATACGCAGTATTTT.

This sequence joins TRBV6-6 and TRBJ1-1, with D perhaps matching TRBD1 (5 bases). The CDR3 runs to 14 residues. Germline V gene data show CDR1 as MNHNY and CDR2 as SVGAGI (reference sequence). V gave up 8 bases and J gave up 5 bases, with 18 bases separating them. The CDR3 is CASRPQGVWTEAFF. The CDR3 DNA follows: TGTGCCAGCCGACCCCAGGGAGTTTGGACTGAAGCTTTCTTT.

The chain links TRBV9 to TRBJ1-2, with 8 bases fitting TRBD1. The CDR3 covers 14 residues. CDR1 SGDLS and CDR2 YYNGEE come from the germline V gene. V was pared by 3 bases and J by 7 bases, with 8 bases of the junction left unmatched. This CDR3 reads CASSARQGTGGYTF. The CDR3 region has the DNA TGTGCCAGCAGCGCCCGACAGGGGACGGGTGGCTACACCTTC.

This chain uses TRBV4-3 with TRBJ1-3; maybe TRBD1 (5 bases). Germline CDR1 and CDR2: LGHNA and YSLEER. This CDR3 is 15 amino acids long. Deletions cut 4 bases from V and 0 bases from J, with 10 bases between. The CDR3 sequence: CASSLGHSSGNTIYF. In nucleotides, the CDR3 is TGCGCCAGCAGCCTCGGACATTCCTCTGGAAACACCATATATTTT.

The rearrangement joins TRBV30 to TRBJ2-2; D assignment may be TRBD1 or TRBD2 (5 bases each). The CDR3 has 11 residues. V was trimmed by 4 bases and J by 9 bases, leaving 9 bases between them. Looked up from germline, CDR1 is GTSNPN and CDR2 is SVGIG (reference sequence). The CDR3 region is CAWKGTRELFF. As DNA, the CDR3 is TGTGCCTGGAAGGGGACCAGGGAGCTGTTTTTT.

The chain employs TRBV4-3 and TRBJ2-3; 8 bases are a match to TRBD2. V gave up 5 bases and J gave up 1 base; unmatched junction bases: 8. The CDR3 is 16 residues long. The germline CDR1 and CDR2 sequences are LGHNA and YSLEER. CDR3 nucleotides: TGCGCCAGCAGCGTTTGGAGTAGCGGGGGCACAGATACGCAGTATTTT. Its protein is CASSVWSSGGTDTQYF.

V is TRBV6-6 and J is TRBJ2-1; TRBD2 agrees at 11 bases. Germline values: CDR1 MNHNY, CDR2 SVGAGI (reference sequence). The trim removed 4 bases at V and 4 bases at J, leaving 6 bases unmatched. There are 16 residues in the CDR3. In DNA form, the CDR3 reads TGTGCCAGCAGTTCCCCCCCTAGCGGGGGGTACAATGAGCAGTTCTTC. Its protein is CASSSPPSGGYNEQFF.

This rearrangement joins TRBV5-6 to TRBJ1-4; perhaps TRBD1 as D (5 bases). V was clipped by 4 bases and J by 8 bases, with 15 bases between them. This CDR3 contains 14 residues. Per germline, CDR1 SGHDT and CDR2 YYEEEE. CDR3 protein: CASSTTHEGEKLFF. In DNA, the CDR3 is TGTGCCAGCAGCACCACCCACGAGGGGGAAAAACTGTTTTTT.

The V gene is TRBV6-1, the J gene TRBJ2-5; D not resolved. The V end was cut by 2 bases, the J end by 0 bases, with 7 bases between. The CDR3 runs to 14 residues. Germline V lookup: CDR1 MNHNS, CDR2 SASEGT. As DNA, the CDR3 is TGTGCCAGCAGTGAATCCCATTACCAAGAGACCCAGTACTTC. It specifies CASSESHYQETQYF.

The rearrangement links TRBV4-1 to TRBJ1-5; a possible D gene is TRBD1 (6 bases). The CDR3 length is 14 residues. The germline V gene has CDR1 MGHRA and CDR2 YSYEKL. The germline V and J ends were trimmed by 2 bases and 7 bases, with 12 bases remaining between them. CDR3 nucleotides: TGCGCCAGCAGCCAAAACAGGGATCCCCAGCCCCAGCATTTT. Amino acid sequence: CASSQNRDPQPQHF.

The chain joins TRBV6-4 to TRBJ1-5, with D perhaps TRBD1 (6 bases). Germline V lookup: CDR1 MRHNA, CDR2 SNTAGT. With 2 bases removed from V and 4 bases from J, the gap between germline ends came to 21 bases. The CDR3 contains 18 residues. This CDR3 is CASSDTYPGGAENQPQHF. Here the CDR3 DNA reads TGTGCCAGCAGTGACACGTACCCGGGGGGGGCGGAGAATCAGCCCCAGCATTTT.

J is TRBJ2-2 and V is TRBV7-9, with D hard to call. This CDR3 is 13 amino acids long. V lost 5 bases to trimming and J lost 5 bases, with 9 bases between them. Germline V CDR1 and CDR2: SEHNR, FQNEAQ (reference sequence). For the CDR3, the DNA is TGTGCCAGCAGCGCCCCAATAACCGGGGAGCTGTTTTTT. It encodes CASSAPITGELFF.

This chain connects TRBV15 to TRBJ2-3, with 7 bases identical to TRBD2. From germline, CDR1 is LNHNV and CDR2 YYDKDF (reference sequence). This CDR3 comprises 16 residues. V lost 1 base and J lost 8; bases outside the gene matches: 12. In DNA, the CDR3 is TGTGCCACCAGCAGAGGTCCCGCGGGAGAGGAAGGTACGCAGTATTTT. Its translation: CATSRGPAGEEGTQYF. Variable domain in full (rest from reference TRBV15 and TRBJ2-3): DAMVIQNPRYQVTQFGKPVTLSCSQTLNHNVMYWYQQKSSQAPKLLFHYYDKDFNNEADTPDNFQSRRPNTSFCFLDIRSPGLGDTAMYLCATSRGPAGEEGTQYFGPGTRLTVL.

The genes are TRBV5-4 and TRBJ1-2; D remains unclear. The length of the CDR3 is 16 residues. Trimming cost V 0 bases and J 3 bases, with 15 bases left between them. The germline V gene encodes CDR1 SGHNT and CDR2 YYREEE (reference sequence). The CDR3 reads CASSLDGLGQDYGYTF. CDR3 DNA sequence: TGTGCCAGCAGCTTGGATGGGTTAGGGCAGGACTATGGCTACACCTTC.

V and J are TRBV5-1 and TRBJ2-1; no clear D. CDR1 SGHRS and CDR2 YFSETQ come from the germline V gene. The ends were cut back, 0 bases at V and 4 bases at J, with 11 bases in the middle. The CDR3 contains 15 residues. The CDR3 nucleotides are TGCGCCAGCAGCTTGGCTCCGACGCTTTACAATGAGCAGTTCTTC. The encoded protein is CASSLAPTLYNEQFF.

This clone appeared a single time. The chain combines TRBV4-3 with TRBJ2-5; D gene uncertain. Germline assignment: CDR1 LGHNA and CDR2 YSLEER. The length of the CDR3 is 13 residues. Trimming took off 0 bases at V and 5 bases at J, with 7 bases between the two ends. CDR3 DNA: TGCGCCAGCAGCCAAGATCGGCATGAGACCCAGTACTTC. Residues: CASSQDRHETQYF.

The genes are TRBV21-1 and TRBJ2-7; the D call of TRBD1 is as the table states it, not checked on the DNA. TRBV21-1 is described as a pseudogene. The CDR3 is made up of 17 amino acids. CDR3 in DNA: TGTGCCAGCAGCAAAAAGAGACGACAGGGGGCCTCCTACGAGCAGTACTTC. It codes for CASSKKRRQGASYEQYF.

J is TRBJ1-1 and V is TRBV7-9; D gene ambiguous. V was cut by 3 bases and J by 10 bases, with 18 bases left in between. CDR1 and CDR2 (germline): SEHNR, FQNEAQ (reference sequence). The CDR3 contains 14 residues. CDR3 in DNA: TGTGCCAGCAGCTTTGAGGCCACCCAAACGACAGCTTTCTTT. Protein: CASSFEATQTTAFF.

CDR3 DNA: TGTGCCAGCAGCTTTCGGCCTCAAGAGACCCAGTACTTC. It codes for CASSFRPQETQYF. J is TRBJ2-5 and V is TRBV13; unclear D gene. CDR3 length: 13 residues. Per the germline V gene, CDR1 is PRHDT and CDR2 is FYEKMQ (reference sequence). The germline V and J ends were trimmed by 3 bases and 2 bases, with 7 bases remaining between them.

This chain connects TRBV5-1 to TRBJ1-1; possible D gene TRBD1, 5 bases. This CDR3 has 14 residues. Per germline, CDR1 SGHRS and CDR2 YFSETQ. The V end was cut by 0 bases, the J end by 0 bases, with 6 bases between. The CDR3 region is CASSLEGLNTEAFF. The CDR3 DNA is TGCGCCAGCAGCTTGGAGGGGTTGAACACTGAAGCTTTCTTT.

This rearrangement joins TRBV11-2 to TRBJ1-5; D is uncertain. Germline lookup yields CDR1 SGHAT and CDR2 FQNNGV. Trimming took off 0 bases at V and 2 bases at J, with 2 bases between the two ends. CDR3 size: 13 residues. The CDR3 coding sequence is TGTGCCAGCAGCTTAGATCGCAATCAGCCCCAGCATTTT. It is translated as CASSLDRNQPQHF.

The V call is TRBV18, the J call TRBJ2-7; tentatively, D is TRBD2 (5 bases). The CDR3 spans 14 residues. Germline V gene sequence: CDR1 KGHSH, CDR2 LQKENI. V was cut by 3 bases and J by 3 bases, with 12 bases left in between. Here the CDR3 DNA reads TGTGCCAGCTCACCCTGGAAAGGGAGCTACGAGCAGTACTTC. Translating it yields CASSPWKGSYEQYF.

This clone was seen a handful of times. The chain links TRBV15 to TRBJ2-5, with 7 bases fitting TRBD1. V was pared by 1 base and J by 6 bases, with 11 bases of the junction left unmatched. The CDR3 contains 16 residues. Germline V CDR1 and CDR2: LNHNV, YYDKDF (reference sequence). CDR3 nucleotide sequence: TGTGCCACCAGCAGAGGACCAGGGACAGCCGAAAAGACCCAGTACTTC. Translating it yields CATSRGPGTAEKTQYF.

On this clone itself: Within the sample, other DNA sequences also encode this same CDR3. The chain uses TRBV9 and TRBJ2-7; 9 positions match TRBD1. Unmatched junction bases numbered 4, after V lost 0 bases and J lost 3 bases. Per the germline V gene, CDR1 is SGDLS and CDR2 is YYNGEE. This CDR3 region has 15 residues. CDR3 nucleotides: TGTGCCAGCAGCGTAGCTGGGACAGGGTTCTACGAGCAGTACTTC. Its protein is CASSVAGTGFYEQYF.

The rearrangement joins TRBV5-1 to TRBJ2-4; TRBD2 might be the D (6 bases). Germline V gene data show CDR1 as SGHRS and CDR2 as YFSETQ. The CDR3 is 14 residues long. V was clipped by 0 bases and J by 7 bases, with 11 bases between them. CDR3 in DNA: TGCGCCAGCAGCTTGGAGGAGGGCCGTAACATTCAGTACTTC. The encoded protein is CASSLEEGRNIQYF.

The J gene is TRBJ2-1, the V gene TRBV7-3; 7 nucleotides line up with TRBD2. This CDR3 is built from 15 residues. The germline gives CDR1 SGHTA, CDR2 FQGTGA. V lost 3 bases and J lost 7; bases outside the gene matches: 9. This CDR3 is CASSLGGSWMNEQFF. The CDR3 bases are TGTGCCAGCAGCTTGGGGGGGAGTTGGATGAATGAGCAGTTCTTC. Together with reference TRBV7-3 and TRBJ2-1, the CDR3 gives the full variable domain: GAGVSQTPSNKVTEKGKYVELRCDPISGHTALYWYRQSLGQGPEFLIYFQGTGAADDSGLPNDRFFAVRPEGSVSTLKIQRTERGDSAVYLCASSLGGSWMNEQFFGPGTRLTVL.

This sequence joins TRBV10-3 and TRBJ1-1; 12 bases fit TRBD1. CDR3 length: 17 residues. J gave up 0 bases and V 0 bases, and 2 bases lay outside the gene matches. CDR1 ENHRY and CDR2 SYGVKD come from the germline V gene. CDR3 bases: TGTGCCATCAGTGAGTCAGGGACAGGGGGCCTGAACACTGAAGCTTTCTTT. Its protein is CAISESGTGGLNTEAFF.

The rearrangement joins TRBV5-5 to TRBJ2-1; D is unclear. V was clipped by 0 bases and J by 2 bases, with 6 bases between them. Germline loops: CDR1 SGHKS, CDR2 YYEKEE (reference sequence). This CDR3 region has 14 residues. The CDR3 DNA reads as TGTGCCAGCAGCTTGGCAGTGACCTACAATGAGCAGTTCTTC. This gives the protein CASSLAVTYNEQFF.